This T cell receptor (beta chain) derives from a study of shared clonotypes between healthy human individuals. The table came from immunoSEQ multiplex PCR; TCRdb's copy has only in-frame clones and leaves some out. Among over a million clones listed, approximately 98.5% were seen once. Germline assignment: CDR1 SGHRS and CDR2 YFSETQ. Trimming shortened V by 8 bases and J by 0 bases, and 13 bases separated the two germline ends. The CDR3 runs 14 residues. This clonotype was obtained from a man aged 25-45 years in good health. The sequenced material came from naive CD4+ T cells sorted from blood. Subset of the sample: CD45RA+ positively selected. The chain has TRBV5-1 and TRBJ2-3; D is perhaps TRBD2 (5 bases). The CDR3 sequence: CASEIRESTDTQYF. The CDR3 bases are TGCGCCAGTGAGATCCGGGAAAGCACAGATACGCAGTATTTT.